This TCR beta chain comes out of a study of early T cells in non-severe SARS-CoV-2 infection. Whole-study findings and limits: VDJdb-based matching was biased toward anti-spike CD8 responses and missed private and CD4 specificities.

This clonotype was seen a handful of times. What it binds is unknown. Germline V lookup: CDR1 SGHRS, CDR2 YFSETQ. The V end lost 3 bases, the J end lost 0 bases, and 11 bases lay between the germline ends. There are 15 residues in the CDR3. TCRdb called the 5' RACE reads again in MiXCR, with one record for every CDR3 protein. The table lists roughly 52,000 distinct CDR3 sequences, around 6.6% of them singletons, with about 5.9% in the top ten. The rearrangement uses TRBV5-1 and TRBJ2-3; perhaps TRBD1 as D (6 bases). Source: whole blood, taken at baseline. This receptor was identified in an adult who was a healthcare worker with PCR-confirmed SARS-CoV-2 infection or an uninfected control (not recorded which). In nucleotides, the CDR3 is TGCGCCAGCAGCTCACAGGGATACAGCACAGATACGCAGTATTTT. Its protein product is CASSSQGYSTDTQYF.